This T cell receptor beta chain was captured in a study of CD8+CD57+ T cells in acquired aplastic anemia. Study summary: Yields of DNA that came from sorted CD4+ and CD8+ cells averaged roughly 3.3 ug.

The authors sequenced patients whose flow cytometry had shown CD8+CD57+ cell expansion. A word on this clonotype: The antigen is undetermined. Just one base apart from a much larger clone, this may be a read error. The conserved phenylalanine or tryptophan is not found at the CDR3 terminus, so this likely reflects a read error.

Germline CDR1 LNHDA, CDR2 SQIVND (reference sequence). This CDR3 spans 13 amino acids. V was cut by 10 bases and J by 1 base, with 13 bases left in between. General study points: Patients versus controls showed no significant CD8+ Simpson's diversity difference.

Genomic DNA templated the TCR beta VDJ and CDR3 profiling. TCRdb re-called the reads with MiXCR, one entry per CDR3 protein. The sample holds approximately 300,000 distinct CDR3 sequences, about three fifths seen once. The sequenced sample consisted of sorted CD4+, CD8+, or CD8+CD57+ T cells (not recorded which) from PBMCs. The V gene is TRBV19, the J gene TRBJ2-5, with D unclear. This clonotype originated in a human donor with aplastic anemia. As DNA, the CDR3 is TGTGCCAAAATCAGGCCGCGCCAAGAGACCCAGTACTGC. Residues: CAKIRPRQETQYC.